Listed below are T cell receptor beta chains from one sample, sequenced in a study of early T cells in non-severe SARS-CoV-2 infection. TCRdb reprocessed the 5' RACE reads with MiXCR, giving one entry per CDR3 protein. The sample gives some 82,000 distinct CDR3 sequences, roughly an eighth of which show up once; over 2% is in the top ten. Sequenced: whole blood. The receptors were sampled from an adult who was a healthcare worker with PCR-confirmed SARS-CoV-2 infection or an uninfected control (not recorded which). CDR3s include the opening cysteine and the closing phenylalanine or tryptophan. The order of the fields is V gene, clone size, D gene, J gene, CDR3 protein, CDR3 DNA. D genes are given only for firm matches. A row's size may be missing; if present it is once, few, many or a size class.

v_gene: TRBV24-1
abundance: many
d_gene: .
j_gene: TRBJ2-6
CDR3aa: CATSDMYSGANVLTF
CDR3nt: TGTGCCACCAGTGATATGTACTCTGGGGCCAACGTCCTGACTTTC

v_gene: TRBV10-3
abundance: once
d_gene: .
j_gene: TRBJ1-2
CDR3aa: CAISQQGDYGYTF
CDR3nt: TGTGCCATCAGCCAACAGGGAGACTATGGCTACACCTTC

v_gene: TRBV20-1
abundance: .
d_gene: .
j_gene: TRBJ2-7
CDR3aa: CSARSGHTYEQYF
CDR3nt: TGCAGTGCTCGTAGCGGACACACCTACGAGCAGTACTTC

v_gene: TRBV12-3/TRBV12-4
abundance: few
d_gene: TRBD1
j_gene: TRBJ2-7
CDR3aa: CASSRDRVRRNEQYF
CDR3nt: TGTGCCAGCAGTCGTGACAGGGTAAGAAGAAACGAGCAGTACTTC

v_gene: TRBV5-6
abundance: .
d_gene: .
j_gene: TRBJ1-5
CDR3aa: CASSLGQISNQPQHF
CDR3nt: TGTGCCAGCAGCTTGGGCCAGATCAGCAATCAGCCCCAGCATTTT

v_gene: TRBV7-3
abundance: few
d_gene: TRBD2
j_gene: TRBJ2-2
CDR3aa: CASSLLAATGELFF
CDR3nt: TGTGCCAGCAGCTTACTAGCGGCCACCGGGGAGCTGTTTTTT

v_gene: TRBV11-2
abundance: many
d_gene: .
j_gene: TRBJ2-5
CDR3aa: CASSLTQETQYF
CDR3nt: TGTGCCAGCAGCTTAACCCAAGAGACCCAGTACTTC

v_gene: TRBV28
abundance: .
d_gene: .
j_gene: TRBJ1-6
CDR3aa: CASGEGLSPLHF
CDR3nt: TGTGCCAGTGGTGAAGGGCTTTCACCCCTCCACTTT

v_gene: TRBV5-1
abundance: many
d_gene: .
j_gene: TRBJ2-7
CDR3aa: CASSLGPLAPGVFYF
CDR3nt: TGCGCCAGCAGCTTGGGCCCTTTAGCCCCGGGAGTCTTTTACTTC

v_gene: TRBV19
abundance: few
d_gene: .
j_gene: TRBJ1-2
CDR3aa: CASSFSGPGAPGYTF
CDR3nt: TGTGCCAGTAGTTTTTCCGGGCCAGGGGCGCCTGGCTACACCTTC

v_gene: TRBV6-1
abundance: .
d_gene: TRBD2
j_gene: TRBJ2-2
CDR3aa: CASTSYGSGATGELFF
CDR3nt: TGTGCCAGCACTAGCTACGGTAGCGGGGCCACCGGGGAGCTGTTTTTT